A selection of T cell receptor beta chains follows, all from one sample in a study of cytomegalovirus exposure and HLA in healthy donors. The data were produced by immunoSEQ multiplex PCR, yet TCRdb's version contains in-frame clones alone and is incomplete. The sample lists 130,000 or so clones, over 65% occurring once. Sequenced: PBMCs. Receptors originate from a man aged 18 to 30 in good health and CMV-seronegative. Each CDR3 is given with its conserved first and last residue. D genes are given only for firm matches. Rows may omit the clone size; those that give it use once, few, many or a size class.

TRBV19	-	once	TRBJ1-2	CASSIVRGGGYTF	TGTGCCAGTAGTATAGTCAGGGGTGGCGGCTACACCTTC
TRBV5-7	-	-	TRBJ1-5	CASSHLGQPQHF	TGTGCCAGCAGCCACTTGGGCCAGCCCCAGCATTTT
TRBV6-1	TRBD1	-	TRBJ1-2	CASSLDYRGHNGYTF	TGTGCCAGCAGTTTAGACTACAGGGGGCATAATGGCTACACCTTC
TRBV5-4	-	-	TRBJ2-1	CASSLVGVKGEQFF	TGTGCCAGCAGCTTGGTCGGGGTTAAAGGTGAGCAGTTCTTC
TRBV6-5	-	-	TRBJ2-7	CASSYTGYEQYF	TGTGCCAGCAGTTACACAGGCTACGAGCAGTACTTC
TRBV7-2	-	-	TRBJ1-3	CASSINARSQGPGNTIYF	TGTGCCAGCAGCATCAATGCCCGGTCCCAGGGGCCCGGAAACACCATATATTTT
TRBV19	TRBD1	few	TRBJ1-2	CASSALQGGRDGYTF	TGTGCCAGTAGTGCCCTTCAGGGGGGACGGGATGGCTACACCTTC
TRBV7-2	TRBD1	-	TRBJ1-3	CATSTGGGGNTIYF	TGTGCCACCTCGACAGGGGGAGGCGGAAACACCATATATTTT
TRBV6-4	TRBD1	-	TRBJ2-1	CASSDGQGADEQFF	TGTGCCAGCAGTGACGGCCAGGGGGCTGATGAGCAGTTCTTC
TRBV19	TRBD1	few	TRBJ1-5	CASSFGTVGQPQHF	TGTGCCAGTAGTTTCGGGACAGTGGGTCAGCCCCAGCATTTT
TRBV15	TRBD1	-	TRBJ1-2	CATSREWTGEGYTF	TGTGCCACCAGCAGAGAGTGGACAGGGGAAGGCTACACCTTC